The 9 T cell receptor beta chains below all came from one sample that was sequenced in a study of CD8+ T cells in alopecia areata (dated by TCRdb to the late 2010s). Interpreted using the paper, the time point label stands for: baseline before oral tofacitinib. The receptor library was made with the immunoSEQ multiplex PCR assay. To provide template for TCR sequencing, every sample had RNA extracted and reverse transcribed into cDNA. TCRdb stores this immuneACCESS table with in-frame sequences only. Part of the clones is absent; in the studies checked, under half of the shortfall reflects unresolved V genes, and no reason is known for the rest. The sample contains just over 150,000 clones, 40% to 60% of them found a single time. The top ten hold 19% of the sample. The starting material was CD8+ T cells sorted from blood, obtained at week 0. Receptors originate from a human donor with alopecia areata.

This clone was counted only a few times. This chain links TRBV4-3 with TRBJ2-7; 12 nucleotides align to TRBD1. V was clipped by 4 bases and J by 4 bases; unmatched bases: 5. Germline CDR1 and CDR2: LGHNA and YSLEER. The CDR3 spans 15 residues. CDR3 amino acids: CASSPGQGAGYEQYF. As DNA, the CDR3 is TGCGCCAGCAGCCCGGGACAGGGGGCAGGTTACGAGCAGTACTTC.

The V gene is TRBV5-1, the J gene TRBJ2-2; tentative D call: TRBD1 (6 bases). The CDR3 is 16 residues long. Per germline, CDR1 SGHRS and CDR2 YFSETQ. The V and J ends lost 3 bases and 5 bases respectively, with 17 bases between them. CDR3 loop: CASSSTRGQGTGELFF. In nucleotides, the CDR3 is TGCGCCAGCAGCTCGACACGGGGACAAGGAACCGGGGAGCTGTTTTTT.

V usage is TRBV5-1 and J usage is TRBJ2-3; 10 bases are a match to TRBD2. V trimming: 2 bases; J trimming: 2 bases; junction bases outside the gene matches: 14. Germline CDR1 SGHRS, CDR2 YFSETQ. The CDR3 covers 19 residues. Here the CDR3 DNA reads TGCGCCAGCAGCTTCCGGAGTAAGGCTAGCGGGGGCGACACAGATACGCAGTATTTT. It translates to CASSFRSKASGGDTDTQYF.

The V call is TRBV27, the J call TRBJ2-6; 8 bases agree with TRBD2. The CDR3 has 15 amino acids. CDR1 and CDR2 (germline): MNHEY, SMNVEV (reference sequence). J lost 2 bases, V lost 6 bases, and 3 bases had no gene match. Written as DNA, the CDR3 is TGTGCCAGCAGCCTTAGCGGGGCTGGGGCCAACGTCCTGACTTTC. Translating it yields CASSLSGAGANVLTF.

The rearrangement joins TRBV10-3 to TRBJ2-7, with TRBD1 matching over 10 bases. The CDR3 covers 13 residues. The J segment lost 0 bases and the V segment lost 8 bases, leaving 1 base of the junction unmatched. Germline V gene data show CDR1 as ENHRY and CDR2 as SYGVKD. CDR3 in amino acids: CAIGTGDSYEQYF. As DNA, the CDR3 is TGTGCCATCGGGACAGGGGACTCCTACGAGCAGTACTTC.

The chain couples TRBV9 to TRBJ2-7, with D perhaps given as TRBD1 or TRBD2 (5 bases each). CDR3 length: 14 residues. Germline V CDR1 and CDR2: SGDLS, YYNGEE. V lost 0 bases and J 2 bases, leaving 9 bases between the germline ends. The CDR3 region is CASSVGEGPYEQYF. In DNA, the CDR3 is TGTGCCAGCAGCGTAGGAGAGGGGCCCTACGAGCAGTACTTC.

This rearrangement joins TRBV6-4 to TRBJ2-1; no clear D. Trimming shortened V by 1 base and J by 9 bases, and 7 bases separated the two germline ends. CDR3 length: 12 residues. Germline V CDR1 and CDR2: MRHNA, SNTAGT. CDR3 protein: CASSDWNGEQFF. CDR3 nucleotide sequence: TGTGCCAGCAGTGACTGGAATGGTGAGCAGTTCTTC.

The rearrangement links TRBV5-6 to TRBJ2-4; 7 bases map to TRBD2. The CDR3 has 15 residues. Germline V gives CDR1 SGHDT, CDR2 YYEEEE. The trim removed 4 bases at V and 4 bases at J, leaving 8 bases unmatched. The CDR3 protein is CASSLPGREKNIQYF. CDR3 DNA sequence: TGTGCCAGCAGCCTGCCTGGGAGGGAGAAAAACATTCAGTACTTC.

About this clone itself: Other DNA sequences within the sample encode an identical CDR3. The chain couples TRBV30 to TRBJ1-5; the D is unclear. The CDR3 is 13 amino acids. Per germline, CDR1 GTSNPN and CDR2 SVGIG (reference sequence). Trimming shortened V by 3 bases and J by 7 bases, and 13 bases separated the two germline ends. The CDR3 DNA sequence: TGTGCCTGGAGCGAGACCGTCGGGCAGCCCCAGCATTTT. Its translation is CAWSETVGQPQHF. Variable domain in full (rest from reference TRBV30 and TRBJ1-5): SQTIHQWPATLVQPVGSPLSLECTVEGTSNPNLYWYRQAAGRGLQLLFYSVGIGQISSEVPQNLSASRPQDRQFILSSKKLLLSDSGFYLCAWSETVGQPQHFGDGTRLSIL.